The clone carrying this T cell receptor beta chain was recorded many times. Its specificity is unknown. This record comes from a study of regulatory T cells in long-lasting Graves disease. Sequencing libraries for TCR beta were prepared with iRepertoire HTBI primers and Arm-PCR of CDR3 regions. TCRdb independently ran MiXCR on the multiplex PCR reads; one entry per CDR3 protein. The table records approximately 390,000 distinct CDR3 sequences, about 17% of them present only once. Study findings and constraints: Among persistent patients, a larger number of public clonotypes were shared (over 2,500) than among newly diagnosed patients (roughly 1,000).

Time point denoted: newly diagnosed GD, antithyroid drugs for less than 3 months. After RNA was extracted from PBMCs, the TCR library was made from it. Germline loops: CDR1 GTSNPN, CDR2 SVGIG (reference sequence). V was shortened by 1 base and J by 9 bases, with 16 bases between the two germline ends. This CDR3 spans 13 amino acids. The data also belong to a second study, concerning T cells in Graves' hyperthyroidism and ophthalmopathy. Per that paper: Absent ophthalmopathy progression within 18 months defined stable Graves' hyperthyroidism.

The V call is TRBV30, the J call TRBJ2-7, with D possibly being TRBD2 (6 bases). The sequences come from peripheral blood mononuclear cells (PBMCs), collected at new diagnosis, from a patient treated with antithyroid drugs. The clonotype was recovered from a woman under 30 with Graves disease. CDR3 DNA: TGTGCCTGGAGTGGCTCGACGGGGGTTGGGCAGTACTTC. It translates to CAWSGSTGVGQYF.